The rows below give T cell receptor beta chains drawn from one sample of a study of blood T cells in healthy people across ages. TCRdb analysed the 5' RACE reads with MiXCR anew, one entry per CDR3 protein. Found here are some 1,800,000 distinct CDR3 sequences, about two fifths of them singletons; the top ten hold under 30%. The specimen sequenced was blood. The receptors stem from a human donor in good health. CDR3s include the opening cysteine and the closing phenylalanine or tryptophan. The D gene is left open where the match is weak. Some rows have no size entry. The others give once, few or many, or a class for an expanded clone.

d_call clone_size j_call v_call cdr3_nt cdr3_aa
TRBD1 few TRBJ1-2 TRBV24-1 TGTGCCACCAGTGACCCTGGACAGGGGGCTAACTATGGCTACACCTTC CATSDPGQGANYGYTF
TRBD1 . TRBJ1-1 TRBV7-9 TGTGCCAGCAACACCAGGGGGTTTGTCACTGAAGCTTTCTTT CASNTRGFVTEAFF
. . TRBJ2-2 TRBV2 TGTGCCAGCAGATCACTAGCCGGGGAGCTGTTTTTT CASRSLAGELFF
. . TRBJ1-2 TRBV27 TGTGCCAGCAGTCCTGACATCGGAGGCTACACCTTC CASSPDIGGYTF
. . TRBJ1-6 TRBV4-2 TGTGCCAGCAGCCCCCTGCTCCGGAGCTCGGAGGATAATTCACCCCTCCACTTT CASSPLLRSSEDNSPLHF
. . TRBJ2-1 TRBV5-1 TGCGCCAGCAGCTTGGGGGTTAGCAGCTCCTACAATGAGCAGTTCTTC CASSLGVSSSYNEQFF
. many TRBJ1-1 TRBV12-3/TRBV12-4 TGTGCCAGCAGGTCAGGGTTTTTCCCTGATTACACTGAAGCTTTCTTT CASRSGFFPDYTEAFF
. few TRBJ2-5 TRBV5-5 TGTGCCAGCAGCGATAGGACAGCACAAGAGACCCAGTACTTC CASSDRTAQETQYF
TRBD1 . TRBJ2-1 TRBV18 TGTGCCAGCTCACCAATCGGCAGGGGGTCCTACAATGAGCAGTTCTTC CASSPIGRGSYNEQFF
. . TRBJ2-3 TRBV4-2 TGTGCCTGCAGTCTGTACGGGACTGCCGGGAGCACAGATACGCAGTATTTT CACSLYGTAGSTDTQYF
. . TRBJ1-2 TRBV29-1 TGCGGTTTTTCAGGGTATTCGACTTATGGCTACACCTTC CGFSGYSTYGYTF
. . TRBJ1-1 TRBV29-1 TGCAGCGTTAGGAGGGGAGTAGAGTTGAACACTGAAGCTTTCTTT CSVRRGVELNTEAFF
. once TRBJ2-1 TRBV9 TGTGCCAGTAGCGAGGGCCTGAGCTCCTACGAGCAGTTCTTC CASSEGLSSYEQFF
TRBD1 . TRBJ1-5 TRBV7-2 TGTGCCAGCAGCATAATGCGGACAGGGGGCCAGCCCCAGCATTTT CASSIMRTGGQPQHF
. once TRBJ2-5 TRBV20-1 TGCAGTGCTAGTCAGTTTTCGCACAGCCAAGAGACCCAGTACTTC CSASQFSHSQETQYF
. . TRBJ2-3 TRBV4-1 TGCGCCAGCAGCCACCTCAGGGTTTATAGTACAGATACGCAGTATTTT CASSHLRVYSTDTQYF
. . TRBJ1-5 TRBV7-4 TGTGCCAGCAGCTTAGTGGAGGGGCATAGCAATCAGCCCCAGCATTTT CASSLVEGHSNQPQHF
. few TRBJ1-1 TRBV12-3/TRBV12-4 TGTGCCAGCAGCGGGAGGCAGGGCGACACTGAAGCTTTCTTT CASSGRQGDTEAFF
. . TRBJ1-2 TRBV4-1 TGCGCCAGCAGCCAAGGACGGGGGGCGAATGGCTACACCTTC CASSQGRGANGYTF
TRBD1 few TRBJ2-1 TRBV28 TGTGCCAGCAGTCGAACAGGGGACTCCTACAATGAGCAGTTCTTC CASSRTGDSYNEQFF
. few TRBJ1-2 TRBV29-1 TGCAGCGTTGAAGAAGACGAAGGGAGCTATGGCTACACCTTC CSVEEDEGSYGYTF
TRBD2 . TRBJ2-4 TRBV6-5 TGTGCCAGCAGCCGACTAGCGGGGCAGAACGGGCAGTACTTC CASSRLAGQNGQYF
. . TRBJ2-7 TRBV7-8 TGTGCCAGCGGTAAGGGCACCCACGAGCAGTACTTC CASGKGTHEQYF
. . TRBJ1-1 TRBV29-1 TGCAGCGGCCTGACAGGAGGGAACACTGAAGCTTTCTTT CSGLTGGNTEAFF
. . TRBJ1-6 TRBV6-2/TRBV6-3 TGTGCCAGCGGACCCAGGGAATTTCATTCACCCCTCCACTTT CASGPREFHSPLHF
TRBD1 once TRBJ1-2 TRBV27 TGTGCCAGCAGTTTGCTACAGGGGGCAGGAGGGGGCTACACCTTC CASSLLQGAGGGYTF
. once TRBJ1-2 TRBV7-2 TGTGCCAGCAGCCCGGACCCCCTTAGGGGCGATGGCTACACCTTC CASSPDPLRGDGYTF
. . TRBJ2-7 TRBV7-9 TGTGCCAGCAGCTTAGACAGGGCGCTTAACGAGCAGTACTTC CASSLDRALNEQYF
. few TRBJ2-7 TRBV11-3 TGTGCCAGCAGCTTATACGGGGGGCTGGCCTACGAGCAGTACTTC CASSLYGGLAYEQYF
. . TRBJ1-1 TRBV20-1 TGCAGTGCTAGAGAGGGGGCAGACCTCCCTGAAGCTTTCTTT CSAREGADLPEAFF
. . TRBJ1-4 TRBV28 TGTGCCACGCTTCCCGGTTTCGGGTTATCGCTGTTTTTT CATLPGFGLSLFF
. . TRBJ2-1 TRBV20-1 TGCAGTGCTAGAGGGGCGGGGGACACCCGGCAGAGCTCCTACAATGAGCAGTTCTTC CSARGAGDTRQSSYNEQFF
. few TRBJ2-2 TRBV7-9 TGTGCCAGCAGCTTAGCGATACAGAACACCGGGGAGCTGTTTTTT CASSLAIQNTGELFF
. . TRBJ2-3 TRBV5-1 TGCGCCAGCAGCGTTCAGGGGTTCCCTAGCACAGATACGCAGTATTTT CASSVQGFPSTDTQYF
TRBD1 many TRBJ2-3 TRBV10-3 TGTGCCATCAGTGATCGGGACAGGGATGTAGATACGCAGTATTTT CAISDRDRDVDTQYF
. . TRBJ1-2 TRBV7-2 TGTGCCAGCAGCCAAGACTCAAGTCCGGGGGCCAACTATGGCTACACCTTC CASSQDSSPGANYGYTF
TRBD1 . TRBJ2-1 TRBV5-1 TGCGCCAGCAGCTTGGTGTCGGGACAGGGTAACAATGAGCAGTTCTTC CASSLVSGQGNNEQFF
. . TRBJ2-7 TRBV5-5 TGTGCCAGCAGCTACCGGGACAGCGGCGGGGGCGAGCAGTACTTC CASSYRDSGGGEQYF
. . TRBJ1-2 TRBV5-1 TGCGCCAGCAGCTTCGACACATCCTATGGCTACACCTTC CASSFDTSYGYTF
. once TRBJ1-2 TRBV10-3 TGTGCCATCACTTCAAACAGGGAAGGGGTCGGCTATGGCTACACCTTC CAITSNREGVGYGYTF